This T cell receptor beta chain was found in a study of blood T cells in healthy people across ages. Germline CDR1 reads SGHAT; CDR2 reads FQNNGV. Unmatched junction bases numbered 5, after V lost 5 bases and J lost 2 bases. The CDR3 totals 14 residues. A second PCR, run for about 7 to 11 cycles, used a sample-barcoded 5' primer plus a J-beta primer mix. Researchers report that a template-switch adaptor with 12 random nucleotides tagged each cDNA molecule. TCRdb analysed the 5' RACE reads with MiXCR anew, one entry per CDR3 protein. The data contain hundreds of thousands of distinct CDR3 sequences, more than 20% of them singletons. This clonotype occurred a few times. The target antigen is unknown. Whole-study results and caveats: Possibly confounding the expanded clonotype changes was the fact that donor CMV status was unknown. Greater diversity and more naive CD4+ cells were seen in long-lived donors than in aged donors.

The data also belong to a second study, concerning T cells of mothers and their children. In that study: Versus unrelated pairs, overlap was slightly higher in related mother-child pairs, without reaching significance.

The chain carries TRBV11-2 and TRBJ1-2; 7 nucleotides agree with TRBD1. The clonotype originates from a boy between 10 and 17 years old in good health. Sequencing was carried out using blood. The DNA for the CDR3 is TGTGCCAGCAGCCGCAACAGGGGAAACTATGGCTACACCTTC. Amino acid sequence: CASSRNRGNYGYTF.